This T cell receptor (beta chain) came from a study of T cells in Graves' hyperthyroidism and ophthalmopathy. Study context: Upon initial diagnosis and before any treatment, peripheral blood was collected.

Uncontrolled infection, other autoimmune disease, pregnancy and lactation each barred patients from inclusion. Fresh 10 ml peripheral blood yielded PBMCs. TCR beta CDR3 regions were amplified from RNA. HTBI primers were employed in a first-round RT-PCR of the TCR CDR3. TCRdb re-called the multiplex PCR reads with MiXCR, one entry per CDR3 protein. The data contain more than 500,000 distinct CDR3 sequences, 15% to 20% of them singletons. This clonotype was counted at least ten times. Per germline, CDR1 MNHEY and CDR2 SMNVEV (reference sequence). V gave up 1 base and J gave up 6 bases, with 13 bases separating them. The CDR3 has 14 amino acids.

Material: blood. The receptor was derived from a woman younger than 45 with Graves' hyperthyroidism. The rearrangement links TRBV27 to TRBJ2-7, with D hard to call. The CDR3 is CASSLLVGFGEQYF. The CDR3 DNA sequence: TGTGCCAGCAGTTTATTGGTCGGGTTTGGCGAGCAGTACTTC.